Following are 5 T cell receptor beta chains from one sample sequenced in a study of beta chain features in type 1 diabetes. General observations from the study: Among patients with Type 1 diabetes, TCRB CDR3s were moderately but significantly shorter in every one of the four CD4+ subsets.

Reverse transcription of all isolated RNA meant that expressed TCRB transcripts were sequenced. Using immunoSEQ multiplex PCR, the repertoire was profiled, and TCRdb retains in-frame clones only, with some absent. The top ten hold roughly 0.015% of the sample, which has fewer than 450,000 clones, 13% seen once. For these receptors, no antigen is known. Sequencing was carried out using naive CD4+ T cells from blood. The receptors were sampled from a woman between 18 and 29 years old with type 1 diabetes.

This CDR3 is CASSGDRRSPQHF. CDR3 coding DNA: TGTGCCAGCAGCGGGGACAGGCGGTCTCCCCAGCATTTT. This chain uses TRBV5-8 with TRBJ1-5; 8 nucleotides agree with TRBD1. Germline CDR1 SGHTS, CDR2 YDEGEE. V trimming: 4 bases; J trimming: 10 bases; junction bases outside the gene matches: 7. The CDR3 extends over 13 amino acids.

The chain has TRBV28 and TRBJ2-7; 9 bases line up with TRBD2. The CDR3 totals 16 residues. The V segment lost 6 bases and the J segment 4 bases; nucleotides outside the gene matches: 13. Germline loops: CDR1 MDHEN, CDR2 SYDVKM. The CDR3 loop reads CASSPGLASQIYEQYF. As DNA, the CDR3 is TGTGCCAGCAGCCCCGGACTAGCGAGCCAAATTTACGAGCAGTACTTC.

This clone appeared a few times. As DNA, the CDR3 is TGTGCCAGCAAGATAGCGGGAGGATTAGGGGGCAATGAGCAGTTCTTC. Protein sequence: CASKIAGGLGGNEQFF. This chain joins TRBV28 and TRBJ2-1; 10 bases match TRBD2. The V segment lost 7 bases and the J segment 6 bases; nucleotides outside the gene matches: 12. Looked up from germline, CDR1 is MDHEN and CDR2 is SYDVKM. The CDR3 runs 16 residues.

The gene calls are TRBV5-1 and TRBJ2-5, with TRBD2 matching over 7 bases. With V trimmed by 4 bases and J by 5 bases, 11 bases remained unmatched. CDR1 is SGHRS and CDR2 is YFSETQ in the germline V gene. The CDR3 contains 15 residues. This chain's CDR3 is CASSIGGRGWETQYF. The CDR3 DNA is TGCGCCAGCAGCATAGGCGGGAGAGGTTGGGAGACCCAGTACTTC.

In this sample, this clone turned up a few times. The chain links TRBV19 to TRBJ1-5; tentatively, D is TRBD1 (6 bases). CDR1 and CDR2 (germline): LNHDA, SQIVND (reference sequence). The V gene lost 5 bases and the J gene lost 9 bases, with 17 bases spanning the gap. The CDR3 spans 14 residues. This CDR3 reads CASSPRTDAPPQHF. DNA for the CDR3: TGTGCCAGTAGTCCCCGGACAGACGCGCCGCCCCAGCATTTT.